This TCR beta chain was observed in a study of T cell responses to AZD1222 COVID-19 vaccine. Produced via immunoSEQ multiplex PCR; TCRdb's table is partial and in-frame only. The table has around 180,000 clones, just over 85% seen once. CDR1 and CDR2 (germline): GTSNPN, SVGIG (reference sequence). With 0 bases removed from V and 6 bases from J, the gap between germline ends came to 8 bases. The CDR3 covers 12 residues. The input for sequencing was peripheral blood, taken on day 0 of AZD1222 vaccination. The rearrangement joins TRBV30 to TRBJ1-1; weak D call: TRBD1 (5 bases). The receptor's source is an adult in good health. CDR3: CAWSVGPAEAFF. The CDR3 bases are TGTGCCTGGAGTGTGGGGCCAGCTGAAGCTTTCTTT.